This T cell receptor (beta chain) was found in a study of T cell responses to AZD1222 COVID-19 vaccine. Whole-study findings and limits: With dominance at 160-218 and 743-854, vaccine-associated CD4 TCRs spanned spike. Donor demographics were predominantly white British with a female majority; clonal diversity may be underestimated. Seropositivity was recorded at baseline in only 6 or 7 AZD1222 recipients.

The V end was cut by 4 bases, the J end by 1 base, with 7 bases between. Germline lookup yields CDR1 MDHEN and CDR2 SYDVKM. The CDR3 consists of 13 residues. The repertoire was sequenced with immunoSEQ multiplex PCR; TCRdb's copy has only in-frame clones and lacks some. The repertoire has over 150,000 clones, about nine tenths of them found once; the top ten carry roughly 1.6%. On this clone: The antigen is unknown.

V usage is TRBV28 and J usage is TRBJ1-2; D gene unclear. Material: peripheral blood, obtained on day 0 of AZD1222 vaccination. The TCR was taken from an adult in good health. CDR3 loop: CASSSTNNYGYTF. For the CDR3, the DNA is TGTGCCAGCAGTTCGACAAATAACTATGGCTACACCTTC.